These 25 T cell receptor beta chains came from one sample sequenced in a study of patients and donors after allogeneic stem cell transplantation. In TCRdb, the RT-PCR reads were re-called with MiXCR into one record per CDR3 protein. The table includes about 960,000 distinct CDR3 sequences, 15% to 20% detected once. Sequenced sample: blood, either unsorted or a sorted T cell fraction (not recorded which). The receptors shown here come from a human donor who was either an allogeneic HSCT recipient or a stem cell or donor lymphocyte infusion donor (not recorded which). It is not recorded whose cells these are; they may come from a transplant donor.

This clonotype was observed a few times. The chain combines TRBV7-9 with TRBJ2-7, with D possibly TRBD1 on 5 matching bases. V lost 5 bases, J lost 5 bases, and 13 bases lay in between. The CDR3 consists of 13 residues. Germline loops: CDR1 SEHNR, CDR2 FQNEAQ (reference sequence). The CDR3 spells CASSARQSNEQYF. Written as DNA, the CDR3 is TGTGCCAGCAGCGCCCGACAGTCCAACGAGCAGTACTTC.

V and J are TRBV7-2 and TRBJ1-2; no clear D gene. The CDR3 is 15 residues long. Germline values: CDR1 SGHTA, CDR2 FQGNSA. Trimming removed 4 bases from V and 0 bases from J, with 12 bases in between. CDR3 DNA: TGTGCCAGCAGCTCGGTGGCTCTGACTAACTATGGCTACACCTTC. Amino acid sequence: CASSSVALTNYGYTF.

This clonotype was picked up a small number of times. The gene calls are TRBV27 and TRBJ2-1, with 10 positions matching TRBD1. V lost 6 bases, J lost 3 bases, and 2 bases stayed unmatched. CDR3 length: 14 residues. The germline CDR1 and CDR2 sequences are MNHEY and SMNVEV (reference sequence). The CDR3 DNA reads as TGTGCCAGCAGGCGGACAGGGGGCTACAATGAGCAGTTCTTC. Its translation is CASRRTGGYNEQFF.

This clonotype was observed a handful of times. This chain uses TRBV5-1 with TRBJ1-2; D call uncertain. Germline loops: CDR1 SGHRS, CDR2 YFSETQ. The CDR3 contains 16 residues. The V gene lost 0 bases and the J gene lost 3 bases, with 15 bases spanning the gap. CDR3 DNA sequence: TGCGCCAGCAGCTTGGGGATCGGAGGGAGAGACTATGGCTACACCTTC. Its translation: CASSLGIGGRDYGYTF.

The sample holds a few counts of this clonotype. The CDR3: CASSHLPAEAFF. The CDR3 DNA sequence: TGTGCCAGCAGCCACCTTCCGGCTGAAGCTTTCTTT. The chain has TRBV7-9 and TRBJ1-1; D is undetermined. V gave up 5 bases and J gave up 6 bases, with 10 bases separating them. CDR1 is SEHNR, CDR2 FQNEAQ, per germline (reference sequence). The CDR3 runs 12 residues. Filled out from reference TRBV7-9 and TRBJ1-1, the complete variable domain reads DTGVSQNPRHKITKRGQNVTFRCDPISEHNRLYWYRQTLGQGPEFLTYFQNEAQLEKSRLLSDRFSAERPKGSFSTLEIQRTEQGDSAMYLCASSHLPAEAFFGQGTRLTVV.

The rearrangement uses TRBV5-5 and TRBJ1-2; 9 positions match TRBD1. Germline V gives CDR1 SGHKS, CDR2 YYEKEE (reference sequence). With V trimmed by 3 bases and J by 4 bases, 10 bases remained unmatched. This CDR3 spans 16 amino acids. CDR3 sequence (DNA): TGTGCCAGCAGCTGGGGGGACAGGGATCGAGTCTATGGCTACACCTTC. Amino acid sequence: CASSWGDRDRVYGYTF.

The chain links TRBV7-2 to TRBJ1-1, with D tentatively TRBD1 (6 bases). With 5 bases removed from V and 5 bases from J, the gap between germline ends came to 12 bases. Germline CDR1 reads SGHTA; CDR2 reads FQGNSA. The CDR3 has 13 residues. This chain's CDR3 is CASSRDIVTEAFF. The DNA of the CDR3 is TGTGCCAGCAGCCGGGACATCGTTACTGAAGCTTTCTTT.

This rearrangement joins TRBV7-9 to TRBJ1-6, with TRBD1 matching 7 bases. CDR1 and CDR2 from the germline V gene are SEHNR and FQNEAQ (reference sequence). The CDR3 loop spans 14 amino acids. V dropped 3 bases and J dropped 9; count of bases not matched to a gene: 5. The CDR3 sequence is CASSLGDRTSPLHF. The CDR3, as DNA: TGTGCCAGCAGCTTGGGGGACAGAACTTCACCCCTCCACTTT.

Ten or more counts support this clonotype. The V and J genes are TRBV6-5 and TRBJ2-7; TRBD1 matches 9 bases. Germline CDR1 and CDR2: MNHEY and SVGAGI. Unmatched junction bases numbered 4, after V lost 0 bases and J lost 1 base. This CDR3 has 16 amino acids. The CDR3: CASSYSTGGISYEQYF. The CDR3 DNA sequence: TGTGCCAGCAGTTACTCGACAGGGGGTATATCCTACGAGCAGTACTTC.

The chain combines TRBV6-1 with TRBJ1-2; TRBD1 matches 8 bases. This CDR3 region has 12 residues. The germline gives CDR1 MNHNS, CDR2 SASEGT. The J segment lost 8 bases and the V segment lost 8 bases, leaving 7 bases of the junction unmatched. CDR3 amino acids: CASFRGREGYTF. Here the CDR3 DNA reads TGTGCCAGCTTCAGGGGGCGCGAGGGCTACACCTTC.

This clonotype has just a few counts. The V and J genes are TRBV24-1 and TRBJ2-5; possible D gene TRBD1, 6 bases. Germline V gives CDR1 KGHDR, CDR2 SFDVKD. The V gene lost 4 bases and the J gene lost 5 bases, with 10 bases spanning the gap. The CDR3 contains 13 residues. This chain's CDR3 is CATSEGALETQYF. CDR3 nucleotide sequence: TGTGCCACCAGTGAGGGGGCCCTGGAGACCCAGTACTTC.

In this sample, this clonotype turned up a few times. V and J are TRBV6-5 and TRBJ1-1; D uncertain. Deletions cut 0 bases from V and 4 bases from J, with 12 bases between. The CDR3 has 15 residues. The germline V gene has CDR1 MNHEY and CDR2 SVGAGI. The CDR3 loop reads CASSYSVAAGTEAFF. CDR3 DNA: TGTGCCAGCAGTTACTCGGTGGCAGCGGGCACTGAAGCTTTCTTT.

V gene TRBV24-1 combines with J gene TRBJ2-5; perhaps TRBD2 as D (5 bases). CDR3 size: 15 residues. The germline gives CDR1 KGHDR, CDR2 SFDVKD. V lost 5 bases and J 5 bases, leaving 17 bases between the germline ends. The DNA of the CDR3 is TGTGCCACCAGTGTAGTAGAGCGATCGGGGGAGACCCAGTACTTC. This encodes CATSVVERSGETQYF.

The J gene is TRBJ2-4, the V gene TRBV4-2; 7 bases line up with TRBD2. Germline V gives CDR1 LGHNA, CDR2 YNFKEQ. The CDR3 runs 14 residues. V shed 4 bases, J shed 12 bases, and the junction held 12 bases outside the gene matches. The CDR3 spells CASSPEKTSNHQYF. In nucleotides, the CDR3 is TGTGCCAGCAGCCCAGAAAAGACTAGCAACCATCAGTACTTC.

This clonotype was counted between two and nine times. This rearrangement joins TRBV15 to TRBJ1-3, with D unresolved. The germline CDR1 and CDR2 sequences are LNHNV and YYDKDF (reference sequence). CDR3 length: 13 amino acids. V lost 7 bases and J 0 bases, leaving 7 bases between the germline ends. CDR3 bases: TGTGCCACCAACGGGGACTCTGGAAACACCATATATTTT. As protein: CATNGDSGNTIYF.

This sequence joins TRBV5-6 and TRBJ2-1; 11 bases are a match to TRBD2. CDR3 length: 16 amino acids. J gave up 8 bases and V 0 bases, and 7 bases lay outside the gene matches. Germline V gene sequence: CDR1 SGHDT, CDR2 YYEEEE. The CDR3 loop is CASSLELAGAAHEQFF. Written as DNA, the CDR3 is TGTGCCAGCAGCTTGGAACTAGCGGGAGCGGCTCATGAGCAGTTCTTC.

This clonotype has just a few counts. The rearrangement links TRBV5-1 to TRBJ2-3; 7 bases map to TRBD2. This CDR3 region has 13 residues. Germline V lookup: CDR1 SGHRS, CDR2 YFSETQ. Trimming removed 8 bases from V and 4 bases from J; junction bases left unmatched: 7. CDR3 sequence reads: CASGGSGADTQYF. CDR3 nucleotide sequence: TGCGCCAGTGGCGGGAGTGGGGCAGATACGCAGTATTTT.

The V call is TRBV10-3, the J call TRBJ1-1; 8 bases line up with TRBD1. J lost 1 base, V lost 0 bases, and 4 bases had no gene match. Germline V lookup: CDR1 ENHRY, CDR2 SYGVKD. The CDR3 has 16 residues. The CDR3 DNA reads TGTGCCATCAGTGAGTCAGCCAGGGGGCCGAACACTGAAGCTTTCTTT. It translates to CAISESARGPNTEAFF.

The sample holds a few counts of this clonotype. V gene TRBV5-5 combines with J gene TRBJ1-5, with TRBD1 identical over 9 bases. Germline V CDR1 and CDR2: SGHKS, YYEKEE (reference sequence). The CDR3 is made up of 16 amino acids. With 0 bases clipped from V and 1 base from J, the junction kept 2 bases outside the gene matches. The CDR3 reads CASSLGGTGSNQPQHF. In DNA, the CDR3 is TGTGCCAGCAGCTTGGGGGGGACAGGGAGCAATCAGCCCCAGCATTTT.

This clonotype was counted only a few times. This sequence joins TRBV5-5 and TRBJ2-4, with 9 nucleotides matching TRBD1. The junction had 6 bases not matched to a gene; V was cut back by 3 bases and J by 8 bases. Looked up from germline, CDR1 is SGHKS and CDR2 is YYEKEE (reference sequence). CDR3 length: 14 amino acids. The CDR3 bases are TGTGCCAGCAGCTCCGGGACAGGGTCCGACATTCAGTACTTC. Its protein is CASSSGTGSDIQYF. The full variable domain, with the rest looked up from reference TRBV5-5 and TRBJ2-4, is DAGVTQSPTHLIKTRGQQVTLRCSPISGHKSVSWYQQVLGQGPQFIFQYYEKEERGRGNFPDRFSARQFPNYSSELNVNALLLGDSALYLCASSSGTGSDIQYFGAGTRLSVL.

This clonotype was seen more than once but under ten times. The V call is TRBV7-2, the J call TRBJ2-5; D not resolved. The germline V and J ends were trimmed by 4 bases and 1 base, with 13 bases remaining between them. This CDR3 contains 15 residues. Per the germline V gene, CDR1 is SGHTA and CDR2 is FQGNSA. DNA for the CDR3: TGTGCCAGCAGCTCTGACGGACGTGGCCAAGAGACCCAGTACTTC. Translation gives CASSSDGRGQETQYF. The complete variable domain, with remaining parts taken from reference TRBV7-2 and TRBJ2-5, reads GAGVSQSPSNKVTEKGKDVELRCDPISGHTALYWYRQSLGQGLEFLIYFQGNSAPDKSGLPSDRFSAERTGGSVSTLTIQRTQQEDSAVYLCASSSDGRGQETQYFGPGTRLLVL.

This clonotype has just a few counts. This chain uses TRBV9 with TRBJ2-4, with D perhaps assigned TRBD1 or TRBD2 (5 bases each). Deletions cut 3 bases from V and 11 bases from J, with 9 bases between. CDR1 and CDR2 (germline): SGDLS, YYNGEE. The CDR3 spans 11 residues. The CDR3 protein is CASSAGTVQYF. CDR3 in DNA: TGTGCCAGCAGCGCCGGGACCGTTCAGTACTTC.

The chain uses TRBV12-3 or TRBV12-4 and TRBJ2-2; unclear D gene. The CDR3 extends over 14 amino acids. The V end was cut by 5 bases, the J end by 2 bases, with 9 bases between. The CDR3 region has the DNA TGTGCCAGCAGTCCAAGAAAAAACACCGGGGAGCTGTTTTTT. Protein: CASSPRKNTGELFF.

The V gene is TRBV27, the J gene TRBJ2-2; perhaps TRBD2 as D (5 bases). V dropped 7 bases and J dropped 3 bases, with 15 bases sitting between them. Germline-derived CDR1 and CDR2 are MNHEY and SMNVEV (reference sequence). This CDR3 spans 15 amino acids. This CDR3 is CASKPGLVYTGELFF. The DNA of the CDR3 is TGTGCCAGCAAACCGGGATTGGTGTACACCGGGGAGCTGTTTTTT.

In its sample, this clonotype was seen a few times. The rearrangement links TRBV15 to TRBJ2-5; 7 bases line up with TRBD2. Germline-derived CDR1 and CDR2 are LNHNV and YYDKDF (reference sequence). The CDR3 is 14 amino acids. With 1 base clipped from V and 6 bases from J, the junction kept 5 bases outside the gene matches. Written as DNA, the CDR3 is TGTGCCACCAGCAGAGGAACTAGCGAGAAGACCCAGTACTTC. Its protein product is CATSRGTSEKTQYF.